The 19 T cell receptor beta chains reported below all come from one sample, sequenced in a study of T cells in Graves' hyperthyroidism and ophthalmopathy. The investigators amplified TCR beta CDR3 regions from RNA transcripts. The primer set for the first-round RT-PCR of the TCR CDR3 was HTBI. TCRdb processed the multiplex PCR reads anew with MiXCR; each CDR3 protein has one entry. The sample lists a few hundred thousand distinct CDR3 sequences, under 60% seen once, with approximately 7.5% in the top ten. Input material: peripheral blood or thyroid tissue (not recorded which). The source is a woman between 18 and 30 years old with Graves' hyperthyroidism.

Ten or more counts support this clonotype. This chain connects TRBV2 to TRBJ1-5; D gene unclear. V dropped 6 bases and J dropped 0 bases, with 15 bases sitting between them. Germline V gene data show CDR1 as SNHLY and CDR2 as FYNNEI. This CDR3 has 16 residues. Here the CDR3 reads CASSASFPNSNQPQHF. CDR3 nucleotide sequence: TGTGCCAGCAGCGCGTCATTCCCCAATAGCAATCAGCCCCAGCATTTT.

This clonotype was counted many times. This sequence joins TRBV9 and TRBJ1-2, with 9 positions matching TRBD1. This CDR3 region has 15 residues. The V and J ends lost 0 bases and 6 bases, in that order; junction bases with no gene match: 6. Per germline, CDR1 SGDLS and CDR2 YYNGEE. The CDR3 DNA reads as TGTGCCAGCAGCGTAGCTACAGGGGGCGCGAATGGCTACACCTTC. This sequence encodes CASSVATGGANGYTF.

To note about this clonotype: At one of its ends the junction is not consistent with the germline gene, which may arise from a read error. The chain employs TRBV10-3 and TRBJ1-1; D ambiguous. This CDR3 has 11 amino acids. Per the germline V gene, CDR1 is ENHRY and CDR2 is SYGVKD. CDR3 DNA sequence: TGCGCCATCGGTGACGATACTGAAGCTTTCTTT. Translating it yields CAIGDDTEAFF.

This clonotype was detected ten times or more. The V call is TRBV19, the J call TRBJ1-1; D gene uncertain. Germline V lookup: CDR1 LNHDA, CDR2 SQIVND (reference sequence). The CDR3 has 12 residues. Trimming cost V 9 bases and J 1 base, with 9 bases left between them. CDR3 region: CASGRTNTEAFF. As DNA, the CDR3 is TGTGCCAGCGGACGGACGAACACTGAAGCTTTCTTT.

The genes are TRBV29-1 and TRBJ2-6; possible D gene TRBD2, 6 bases. V was clipped by 4 bases and J by 6 bases, with 10 bases between them. The length of the CDR3 is 13 residues. CDR1 is SQVTM and CDR2 is ANQGSEA in the germline V gene. This CDR3 reads CSVGASVANVLTF. Written as DNA, the CDR3 is TGCAGCGTTGGGGCTAGCGTGGCCAACGTCCTGACTTTC.

J is TRBJ2-7 and V is TRBV6-4; tentatively, D is TRBD2 (5 bases). Deletions cut 5 bases from V and 2 bases from J, with 16 bases between. Germline V gives CDR1 MRHNA, CDR2 SNTAGT. CDR3 length equals 15 residues. This CDR3 is CASSTGDSVAYEQYF. Here the CDR3 DNA reads TGTGCCAGCAGTACCGGTGATAGCGTAGCCTACGAGCAGTACTTC.

On this clonotype: Just one base apart from a much larger clone, this may be a read error. The conserved phenylalanine or tryptophan normally closing the CDR3 is absent here, so this likely arose from a read error. The chain recombines TRBV2 with TRBJ1-3, with a weak D call TRBD1 (6 bases). Trimming left V 8 bases short and J 5 bases short, with 16 bases between. This CDR3 has 14 amino acids. From germline, CDR1 is SNHLY and CDR2 FYNNEI. CDR3 sequence reads: CASGQSQGRNTIYS. DNA for the CDR3: TGTGCCAGCGGACAGAGTCAGGGAAGAAACACCATATATTCT.

This clonotype was observed many times. The rearrangement joins TRBV24-1 to TRBJ2-7; TRBD1 matches 7 bases. V shed 3 bases and J 2 bases; nucleotides not matched to a gene: 3. The germline gives CDR1 KGHDR, CDR2 SFDVKD. The CDR3 spans 14 residues. CDR3 sequence: CATSDPGQPYEQYF. The CDR3 nucleotides read TGTGCCACCAGTGATCCGGGACAGCCCTACGAGCAGTACTTC.

The J gene is TRBJ2-3, the V gene TRBV15, with D hard to call. V was trimmed by 11 bases and J by 0 bases, leaving 30 bases between them. The CDR3 extends over 19 amino acids. In germline, CDR1 is LNHNV, CDR2 YYDKDF (reference sequence). CDR3 nucleotides: TGTGCCGTCCGGGTCGAACTCTTCTTAGTTCTTTACAGCACAGATACGCAGTATTTT. Translation gives CAVRVELFLVLYSTDTQYF.

As regards this clonotype: A much larger clone differs by one base, so this may be a read error. The J gene is TRBJ2-7, the V gene TRBV29-1; 12 nucleotides line up with TRBD1. The CDR3 totals 14 residues. The ends lost 7 bases at V and 6 bases at J; junction bases unmatched: 10. Germline V lookup: CDR1 SQVTM, CDR2 ANQGSEA. The CDR3 protein is CSAGRGQGAFEQYF. CDR3 nucleotides: TGCAGCGCCGGAAGGGGACAGGGGGCCTTCGAGCAGTACTTC.

J is TRBJ1-2 and V is TRBV15; D may be TRBD1 (5 bases). The CDR3 is 14 amino acids. CDR1 and CDR2 from the germline V gene are LNHNV and YYDKDF (reference sequence). V gave up 1 base and J gave up 5 bases, with 11 bases separating them. CDR3 in DNA: TGTGCCACCAGCAGAGTGGGGGTCCGTTATGGCTACACCTTC. Translated, it gives CATSRVGVRYGYTF.

The chain recombines TRBV7-9 with TRBJ2-6; D possibly corresponds to TRBD2 (5 bases). V dropped 5 bases and J dropped 8 bases, with 13 bases sitting between them. The germline CDR1 and CDR2 sequences are SEHNR and FQNEAQ (reference sequence). This CDR3 is built from 14 residues. CDR3 DNA sequence: TGTGCCAGCAGCCAACTCTTCGGGACCAACGTCCTGACTTTC. It translates to CASSQLFGTNVLTF.

This clonotype was seen a single time. A much larger clone lies one base from this, so it may be a read error. The chain couples TRBV7-8 to TRBJ2-7, with 7 bases fitting TRBD1. The trim removed 6 bases at V and 1 base at J, leaving 6 bases unmatched. Germline V gene data show CDR1 as SGHVS and CDR2 as FQNEAQ. CDR3 length: 14 amino acids. The CDR3 region has the DNA TGTGCCAGCAGGCCCGCGACAGGGTCCTACGAGCAGTACTTC. Translation: CASRPATGSYEQYF.

This clonotype was detected ten times or more. The chain combines TRBV19 with TRBJ1-1; weak D call: TRBD1 (5 bases). Trimming removed 3 bases at V and 1 base at J, with 6 bases between. Germline lookup yields CDR1 LNHDA and CDR2 SQIVND (reference sequence). This CDR3 has 13 residues. The CDR3 sequence is CASSMRGNTEAFF. In DNA, the CDR3 is TGTGCCAGTAGTATGAGGGGGAACACTGAAGCTTTCTTT.

This sequence joins TRBV7-2 and TRBJ2-6; TRBD2 is a possible D gene (6 bases). CDR3 length equals 15 residues. With 8 bases removed from V and 3 bases from J, the gap between germline ends came to 14 bases. Per the germline V gene, CDR1 is SGHTA and CDR2 is FQGNSA. The CDR3 here is CASSPPSVGANVLTF. The CDR3 coding sequence is TGTGCCAGCTCACCCCCTAGCGTTGGGGCCAACGTCCTGACTTTC.

Turning to this clonotype: Since a much larger clone is just one base distant, this may be a read error. The chain uses TRBV7-2 and TRBJ2-5; the D call may be TRBD1 or TRBD2 (5 bases each). V lost 8 bases and J lost 1, with 14 bases in between. Per germline, CDR1 SGHTA and CDR2 FQGNSA. The CDR3 sequence is 14 residues long. CDR3 in DNA: TGTGCCAGCTCACCGGGACGCACCCAAGAGACCCAGTACTTC. Protein: CASSPGRTQETQYF.

This clonotype was counted many times. J is TRBJ2-5 and V is TRBV20-1, with 9 bases that match TRBD2. There are 14 residues in the CDR3. CDR1 is DFQATT and CDR2 is SNEGSKA in the germline V gene (reference sequence). After removal of 5 bases from V and 1 base from J, the junction contained 5 bases not matched to a gene. In DNA form, the CDR3 reads TGCAGTGCTGCCGCGGGAGGGCCCCAAGAGACCCAGTACTTC. It yields the protein CSAAAGGPQETQYF.

This clonotype was picked up many times. The chain couples TRBV7-9 to TRBJ1-5; D unresolved. V lost 4 bases and J lost 0, with 7 bases in between. The germline gives CDR1 SEHNR, CDR2 FQNEAQ (reference sequence). The CDR3 extends over 14 amino acids. CDR3 in DNA: TGTGCCAGCAGCTCCACCTTTAGCAATCAGCCCCAGCATTTT. It yields the protein CASSSTFSNQPQHF. The full variable domain, completed using reference TRBV7-9 and TRBJ1-5, is DTGVSQNPRHKITKRGQNVTFRCDPISEHNRLYWYRQTLGQGPEFLTYFQNEAQLEKSRLLSDRFSAERPKGSFSTLEIQRTEQGDSAMYLCASSSTFSNQPQHFGDGTRLSIL.

This clonotype was recorded at least ten times. CDR3 amino acids: CASSVAVGLNTGELFF. The DNA for the CDR3 is TGTGCCAGCAGCGTAGCTGTAGGGCTGAACACCGGGGAGCTGTTTTTT. J is TRBJ2-2 and V is TRBV9; no clear D gene. V was pared by 0 bases and J by 1 base, with 10 bases between. The CDR3 is made up of 16 amino acids. Germline loops: CDR1 SGDLS, CDR2 YYNGEE.